The clone carrying this T cell receptor beta chain was seen ten or more times. What it binds is unknown. The data originate from a study of T cell repertoires in cytomegalovirus infection. Study-wide context: Use of recently identified HLA-C-restricted and well-studied HLA-B-restricted CMV epitopes was part of the study. Findings of the study overall: Frequencies of public TCR beta families were cumulated, and this identified carriers of CMV plus the relevant HLA. HLA-C-restricted, CMV-specific TCR beta clonotypes were dominant ex vivo.

A single record per CDR3 protein comes from TCRdb applying MiXCR to the reads. The data show around 540,000 distinct CDR3 sequences, around 35% seen once. Germline V gene data show CDR1 as SGHTA and CDR2 as FQGNSA. V gave up 3 bases and J gave up 4 bases; unmatched junction bases: 9. The CDR3 is 17 residues long. V and J are TRBV7-2 and TRBJ2-3; 11 bases fit TRBD2. This material consisted of cultured PBMCs, taken from culture after CMV antigen stimulation. The sequence derives from a human donor in good health (CMV status not recorded). Some clones in this sample may be carry-over from other donors' samples. Here the CDR3 reads CASSFSTSGKGADTQYF. The CDR3 region has the DNA TGTGCCAGCAGCTTCTCGACTAGCGGGAAGGGCGCAGATACGCAGTATTTT.